This T cell receptor (beta chain) was retrieved from a study of radiotherapy plus CTLA-4 blockade in lung cancer. The CDR3 length is 14 residues. V lost 4 bases and J lost 5, with 11 bases in between. The germline V gene encodes CDR1 MDHEN and CDR2 SYDVKM. Generated by immunoSEQ multiplex PCR, the TCRdb table keeps only in-frame clones and is missing some. The sample has about 91,000 clones, approximately 75% seen once. This clone has more than one count but fewer than ten. The chain carries TRBV28 and TRBJ2-2; D tentatively reads TRBD1 or TRBD2 (6 bases each). Sequenced material: peripheral blood, taken from a patient treated with radiotherapy plus ipilimumab. The clonotype comes from a human donor with non-small cell lung cancer that progressed on radiotherapy plus ipilimumab. DNA of the CDR3: TGTGCCAGCAGTTCACTAGGGGGGACCGGGGAGCTGTTTTTT. Its translation is CASSSLGGTGELFF.